One sample yielded the 15 T cell receptor beta chains listed below, sequenced in a study of shared clonotypes between healthy human individuals. Repertoires were generated with immunoSEQ multiplex PCR, while TCRdb's copy carries only in-frame clones and drops some. This sample has roughly 2,500,000 clones, with roughly 93% found just once. The specimen was naive CD4+ T cells from PBMCs. The subset: CD45RA+ positively selected. The receptors were gathered from a man between 18 and 29 years old in good health. Some clones in this sample may be carry-over from other donors' samples.

The chain joins TRBV20-1 to TRBJ1-1, with a tentative D call TRBD1 (5 bases). Germline V gives CDR1 DFQATT, CDR2 SNEGSKA (reference sequence). Trimming removed 5 bases from V and 8 bases from J, with 12 bases in between. This CDR3 is 11 amino acids long. CDR3 bases: TGCAGTGCTGTTAATTGGGGCGAAGCTTTCTTT. Amino acids: CSAVNWGEAFF.

The chain joins TRBV6-6 to TRBJ2-7; D not resolved. The CDR3 spans 12 residues. Deletions cut 8 bases from V and 5 bases from J, with 13 bases between. Per germline, CDR1 MNHNY and CDR2 SVGAGI (reference sequence). The CDR3 sequence: CASALLGHEQYF. The CDR3 region has the DNA TGTGCCAGCGCCCTTCTCGGGCACGAGCAGTACTTC.

J is TRBJ2-5 and V is TRBV6-5; 10 bases line up with TRBD2. Germline V CDR1 and CDR2: MNHEY, SVGAGI. The J segment lost 5 bases and the V segment lost 7 bases, leaving 4 bases of the junction unmatched. The CDR3 has 13 residues. Written as DNA, the CDR3 is TGTGCCAGCAACCTAGCGGGAGTCGAGACCCAGTACTTC. Its protein product is CASNLAGVETQYF.

V gene TRBV7-9 combines with J gene TRBJ1-2; possible D gene TRBD1, 5 bases. Germline V gene sequence: CDR1 SEHNR, CDR2 FQNEAQ (reference sequence). The CDR3 extends over 14 amino acids. Trimming cost V 2 bases and J 7 bases, with 14 bases left between them. CDR3 region: CASSLRQGLAGYTF. CDR3 DNA sequence: TGTGCCAGCAGCTTAAGGCAGGGTTTAGCTGGCTACACCTTC.

This chain uses TRBV30 with TRBJ2-4; D is ambiguous. The V and J ends lost 1 base and 0 bases respectively, with 10 bases between them. CDR3 length: 15 amino acids. The germline CDR1 and CDR2 sequences are GTSNPN and SVGIG (reference sequence). The CDR3 protein is CAWSASSVAKNIQYF. The CDR3, as DNA: TGTGCCTGGAGTGCCTCTTCCGTAGCCAAAAACATTCAGTACTTC. The whole variable domain, filled in from reference TRBV30 and TRBJ2-4, reads SQTIHQWPATLVQPVGSPLSLECTVEGTSNPNLYWYRQAAGRGLQLLFYSVGIGQISSEVPQNLSASRPQDRQFILSSKKLLLSDSGFYLCAWSASSVAKNIQYFGAGTRLSVL.

The chain employs TRBV5-8 and TRBJ2-7; D uncertain. The germline V gene encodes CDR1 SGHTS and CDR2 YDEGEE. V lost 4 bases and J lost 2, with 13 bases in between. CDR3 size: 14 residues. The DNA for the CDR3 is TGTGCCAGCAGCAAAAGACACGGCACCTACGAGCAGTACTTC. This translates into CASSKRHGTYEQYF.

The chain is built from TRBV19 and TRBJ1-2; 8 bases are a match to TRBD1. The CDR3 loop spans 15 amino acids. CDR1 is LNHDA and CDR2 is SQIVND in the germline V gene (reference sequence). V dropped 4 bases and J dropped 4; count of bases not matched to a gene: 8. CDR3 protein: CASSTDRAEPYGYTF. As DNA, the CDR3 is TGTGCCAGTAGTACGGACAGGGCTGAACCCTATGGCTACACCTTC.

This clone occurred once. J is TRBJ2-5 and V is TRBV28; D might be TRBD1 (5 bases). The end of the DNA is better explained by TRBJ2-7, so the J call may be wrong. Germline V CDR1 and CDR2: MDHEN, SYDVKM. The CDR3 has 14 amino acids. The DNA of the CDR3 is TGTGCCAGCAGTCCAGGGATGGGCGCCTACGAGCAGTACTTC. This translates into CASSPGMGAYEQYF.

The genes are TRBV9 and TRBJ2-1, with 10 bases aligning to TRBD2. The V segment lost 0 bases and the J segment 6 bases; nucleotides outside the gene matches: 3. CDR1 is SGDLS and CDR2 is YYNGEE in the germline V gene. This CDR3 comprises 15 residues. The CDR3 DNA is TGTGCCAGCAGCGTAGTGTTAGCGGGAGGCAATGAGCAGTTCTTC. Its protein product is CASSVVLAGGNEQFF.

This clone was picked up one time. This sample includes further DNA sequences coding for the same CDR3. V and J are TRBV28 and TRBJ2-7; 7 bases match TRBD2. V shed 3 bases, J shed 0 bases, and the junction held 11 bases outside the gene matches. Germline assignment: CDR1 MDHEN and CDR2 SYDVKM. This CDR3 contains 17 residues. The CDR3 region has the DNA TGTGCCAGCAGTTTGGCTAGCGGAACTCCCAACTCCTACGAGCAGTACTTC. This sequence encodes CASSLASGTPNSYEQYF.

This rearrangement joins TRBV10-3 to TRBJ2-7; TRBD2 aligns across 10 bases. Trimming at V came to 2 bases and at J to 5 bases, leaving 6 bases not matched to a gene. This CDR3 comprises 15 residues. CDR1 is ENHRY, CDR2 SYGVKD, per germline. CDR3 nucleotide sequence: TGTGCCATCAGTGAGAACCTAGCGGGAGAGGACGAGCAGTACTTC. Its protein product is CAISENLAGEDEQYF.

The chain carries TRBV7-8 and TRBJ1-3; D unclear. Germline V gene lookup returns CDR1 SGHVS and CDR2 FQNEAQ. This CDR3 has 14 amino acids. Trimming took 5 bases from V and 0 from J, leaving 8 bases between them. CDR3 DNA: TGTGCCAGCAGCCTCAGCGGCTCTGGAAACACCATATATTTT. Its translation is CASSLSGSGNTIYF.

This chain joins TRBV5-1 and TRBJ1-1; 7 bases match TRBD1. Germline V gene lookup returns CDR1 SGHRS and CDR2 YFSETQ. The CDR3 runs 13 residues. After removal of 4 bases from V and 5 bases from J, the junction contained 5 bases not matched to a gene. As DNA, the CDR3 is TGCGCCAGCAGCCCGGGGACAGTTACTGAAGCTTTCTTT. Translating it yields CASSPGTVTEAFF.

This chain links TRBV6-1 with TRBJ1-6; D is unresolved. The germline CDR1 and CDR2 sequences are MNHNS and SASEGT. Trimming cost V 2 bases and J 7 bases, with 12 bases left between them. This CDR3 spans 15 amino acids. CDR3 coding DNA: TGTGCCAGCAGTGAATTACCGACACTAAATTCACCCCTCCACTTT. Protein product: CASSELPTLNSPLHF.

The genes are TRBV25-1 and TRBJ2-3; D gene unclear. V lost 6 bases, J lost 3 bases, and 13 bases lay in between. The germline V gene encodes CDR1 MGHDK and CDR2 SYGVNS. The CDR3 loop spans 14 amino acids. CDR3 loop: CASRGKIWTDTQYF. The CDR3, as DNA: TGTGCCAGCAGAGGGAAAATTTGGACAGATACGCAGTATTTT.